Below, 24 T cell receptor beta chains from the same sample are listed, as sequenced in a study of early stage breast cancer tumors. Profiled with immunoSEQ multiplex PCR; TCRdb holds only in-frame clones, not every one. Of nearly 70,000 clones listed, 80% are singletons. The sequenced material came from blood. Every receptor here comes from a person aged 35 to 50 with breast cancer.

The chain carries TRBV11-2 and TRBJ2-1; D may be TRBD1 (5 bases). Germline CDR1 reads SGHAT; CDR2 reads FQNNGV. This CDR3 has 15 amino acids. The germline V and J ends were trimmed by 2 bases and 3 bases, with 11 bases remaining between them. The CDR3 DNA reads as TGTGCCAGCAGCTTAATTCAGGGCATCTACAATGAGCAGTTCTTC. It codes for CASSLIQGIYNEQFF.

The V and J genes are TRBV20-1 and TRBJ1-1; 9 bases line up with TRBD1. The ends lost 6 bases at V and 11 bases at J; junction bases unmatched: 7. The germline V gene encodes CDR1 DFQATT and CDR2 SNEGSKA (reference sequence). The CDR3 runs to 11 residues. This CDR3 is CSARTGARAFF. CDR3 DNA: TGCAGTGCCAGGACAGGGGCGCGGGCTTTCTTT.

The genes are TRBV7-3 and TRBJ2-1, with a weak D call TRBD1 (6 bases). The CDR3 loop spans 13 amino acids. Trimming took 5 bases from V and 13 from J, leaving 18 bases between them. Germline V CDR1 and CDR2: SGHTA, FQGTGA. Written as DNA, the CDR3 is TGTGCCAGCAGCCCCGTTCCAGGGGTAGAACAGTTCTTC. Its translation: CASSPVPGVEQFF.

V usage is TRBV30 and J usage is TRBJ1-1; D is unresolved. This CDR3 region has 12 residues. CDR1 and CDR2 (germline): GTSNPN, SVGIG (reference sequence). V dropped 0 bases and J dropped 5 bases, with 7 bases sitting between them. In nucleotides, the CDR3 is TGTGCCTGGAGTGTAGCGGGGACTGAAGCTTTCTTT. Its protein product is CAWSVAGTEAFF.

The gene calls are TRBV18 and TRBJ1-5; D gene unclear. The V end was cut by 3 bases, the J end by 6 bases, with 6 bases between. The CDR3 has 12 amino acids. CDR1 is KGHSH and CDR2 is LQKENI in the germline V gene. The CDR3 sequence: CASSPASQPQHF. Written as DNA, the CDR3 is TGTGCCAGCTCACCTGCGAGTCAGCCCCAGCATTTT.

The V call is TRBV19, the J call TRBJ2-1; 7 nucleotides match TRBD2. This CDR3 has 16 amino acids. The junction had 5 bases not matched to a gene; V was cut back by 3 bases and J by 0 bases. Germline V gene data show CDR1 as LNHDA and CDR2 as SQIVND (reference sequence). The CDR3 DNA reads TGTGCCAGTAGTATGGCGGGAGCTTCCTCCTACAATGAGCAGTTCTTC. Its protein is CASSMAGASSYNEQFF.

This clone has just one count. The chain recombines TRBV19 with TRBJ2-2; D may be TRBD1 (5 bases). In germline, CDR1 is LNHDA, CDR2 SQIVND (reference sequence). Trimming left V 6 bases short and J 2 bases short, with 7 bases between. CDR3 size: 13 residues. CDR3 sequence reads: CASRTANTGELFF. DNA for the CDR3: TGTGCCAGTAGGACAGCAAACACCGGGGAGCTGTTTTTT.

This clone was found once. CDR3 DNA: TGTGCCAGCAGCTCCCGGACAGGAACTAACTATGGCTACACCTTC. Amino acid sequence: CASSSRTGTNYGYTF. The chain recombines TRBV4-2 with TRBJ1-2; TRBD1 matches at 7 bases. The CDR3 has 15 amino acids. The trim removed 5 bases at V and 0 bases at J, leaving 6 bases unmatched. CDR1 is LGHNA, CDR2 YNFKEQ, per germline.

This clone showed up just a few times. The chain uses TRBV6-1 and TRBJ1-5; no reliable D call. Trimming took off 3 bases at V and 0 bases at J, with 6 bases between the two ends. The CDR3 is made up of 14 amino acids. The germline CDR1 and CDR2 sequences are MNHNS and SASEGT. In nucleotides, the CDR3 is TGTGCCAGCAGTGAGGAGGGTAGCAATCAGCCCCAGCATTTT. It yields the protein CASSEEGSNQPQHF.

V and J are TRBV5-4 and TRBJ2-5, with D perhaps matching TRBD1 or TRBD2 (6 bases each). V lost 1 base to trimming and J lost 5 bases, with 15 bases between them. CDR1 and CDR2 from the germline V gene are SGHNT and YYREEE (reference sequence). The CDR3 consists of 15 residues. CDR3: CASSLRGRTRETQYF. The CDR3 bases are TGTGCCAGCAGCTTGCGGGGGCGGACCAGGGAGACCCAGTACTTC.

The J gene is TRBJ2-7, the V gene TRBV10-2, with D uncertain. From germline, CDR1 is WSHSY and CDR2 SAAADI. Deletions cut 1 base from V and 6 bases from J, with 4 bases between. CDR3 size: 11 residues. CDR3 in DNA: TGCGCCAGCAGTGAGTTAGGCGAGCAGTACTTC. Translating it yields CASSELGEQYF.

The chain has TRBV10-2 and TRBJ2-4; 11 nucleotides agree with TRBD2. The CDR3 length is 16 residues. The germline V gene has CDR1 WSHSY and CDR2 SAAADI. V lost 4 bases to trimming and J lost 6 bases; unmatched junction nucleotides: 8. The CDR3 nucleotides read TGCGCCAGCAGTGGTGCTAGCGGGGGGACTGGAAACATTCAGTACTTC. Its translation is CASSGASGGTGNIQYF.

This chain connects TRBV4-1 to TRBJ2-7, with D possibly matching TRBD1 (6 bases). Germline assignment: CDR1 MGHRA and CDR2 YSYEKL. The CDR3 extends over 14 amino acids. Trimming cost V 1 base and J 6 bases, with 13 bases left between them. CDR3 sequence (DNA): TGCGCCAGCAGCCAAGCCCTTACAGGGAGCGAGCAGTACTTC. Protein sequence: CASSQALTGSEQYF.

This chain joins TRBV29-1 and TRBJ1-1, with D possibly TRBD1 on 5 matching bases. V shed 7 bases and J shed 4 bases, with 19 bases lying between them. The CDR3 loop spans 14 amino acids. Germline CDR1 SQVTM, CDR2 ANQGSEA. The CDR3 protein is CSAMGLPGGTEAFF. The CDR3 DNA sequence: TGCAGCGCTATGGGACTGCCGGGGGGCACTGAAGCTTTCTTT.

The chain recombines TRBV19 with TRBJ2-3, with 13 nucleotides matching TRBD2. Looked up from germline, CDR1 is LNHDA and CDR2 is SQIVND (reference sequence). V trimming: 5 bases; J trimming: 0 bases; junction bases outside the gene matches: 14. The CDR3 consists of 20 residues. CDR3 in DNA: TGTGCCAGTAGTTCAACTAGCGGGAGGGCCATACATTACAGCACAGATACGCAGTATTTT. Translated, it gives CASSSTSGRAIHYSTDTQYF.

The rearrangement joins TRBV6-4 to TRBJ2-2; maybe TRBD1 (5 bases). The germline V gene encodes CDR1 MRHNA and CDR2 SNTAGT. The CDR3 totals 14 residues. V lost 9 bases and J lost 6, with 17 bases in between. The DNA for the CDR3 is TGTGCCAGTCAGAAAGACCAGGGCGCCGGGGAGCTGTTTTTT. It is translated as CASQKDQGAGELFF.

The chain couples TRBV5-1 to TRBJ1-4; 8 bases line up with TRBD1. Looked up from germline, CDR1 is SGHRS and CDR2 is YFSETQ. V was clipped by 5 bases and J by 7 bases; unmatched bases: 19. This CDR3 spans 18 amino acids. This chain's CDR3 is CASSPLNYGQGEGEKLFF. CDR3 DNA: TGCGCCAGCAGTCCACTTAATTACGGACAGGGCGAGGGTGAAAAACTGTTTTTT. Together with reference TRBV5-1 and TRBJ1-4, the CDR3 gives the full variable domain: KAGVTQTPRYLIKTRGQQVTLSCSPISGHRSVSWYQQTPGQGLQFLFEYFSETQRNKGNFPGRFSGRQFSNSRSEMNVSTLELGDSALYLCASSPLNYGQGEGEKLFFGSGTQLSVL.

The chain combines TRBV29-1 with TRBJ2-7, with 11 bases identical to TRBD2. Germline V CDR1 and CDR2: SQVTM, ANQGSEA. The ends lost 4 bases at V and 1 base at J; junction bases unmatched: 9. This CDR3 has 16 amino acids. The CDR3 bases are TGCAGCGTTGTCGGTAGCGGGAGGGCCGGTTCCTACGAGCAGTACTTC. Translation gives CSVVGSGRAGSYEQYF.

The chain recombines TRBV27 with TRBJ2-7, with a possible D match to TRBD2 (6 bases). From germline, CDR1 is MNHEY and CDR2 SMNVEV (reference sequence). The CDR3 spans 12 residues. Trimming cost V 8 bases and J 3 bases, with 11 bases left between them. This chain's CDR3 is CASRGSGYEQYF. DNA for the CDR3: TGTGCCAGCCGGGGGTCCGGCTACGAGCAGTACTTC.

In its sample, this clone was seen once. The J gene is TRBJ1-2, the V gene TRBV30; no definite D call. Trimming pared 0 bases from V and 7 bases from J, leaving 6 bases between. The germline V gene encodes CDR1 GTSNPN and CDR2 SVGIG (reference sequence). The length of the CDR3 is 11 residues. CDR3 DNA: TGTGCCTGGAGTGTAGGGAGTGGCTACACCTTC. Its protein is CAWSVGSGYTF.

The chain carries TRBV18 and TRBJ2-3; 10 bases match TRBD1. After removal of 3 bases from V and 6 bases from J, the junction contained 6 bases not matched to a gene. This CDR3 has 15 amino acids. Germline assignment: CDR1 KGHSH and CDR2 LQKENI. The CDR3 bases are TGTGCCAGCTCACCCCCCGGGACAGGGGCCGATACGCAGTATTTT. It translates to CASSPPGTGADTQYF.

The V and J genes are TRBV30 and TRBJ1-4, with TRBD1 as a possible D gene (6 bases). The length of the CDR3 is 14 residues. Trimming shortened V by 4 bases and J by 4 bases, and 13 bases separated the two germline ends. Germline V lookup: CDR1 GTSNPN, CDR2 SVGIG (reference sequence). CDR3 protein: CAWMRTDYNEKLFF. As DNA, the CDR3 is TGTGCCTGGATGAGGACAGATTATAATGAAAAACTGTTTTTT.

The V and J genes are TRBV4-1 and TRBJ2-3, with TRBD2 matching over 8 bases. Germline trimming cut 0 bases from V and 4 bases from J; bases unmatched to any gene: 6. This CDR3 comprises 16 residues. Germline values: CDR1 MGHRA, CDR2 YSYEKL. In DNA, the CDR3 is TGCGCCAGCAGCCAAGAAGCGGGAGTTAGGGCAGATACGCAGTATTTT. As protein: CASSQEAGVRADTQYF.

The rearrangement links TRBV28 to TRBJ2-7, with D hard to call. Deletions cut 1 base from V and 4 bases from J, with 2 bases between. Germline V gene lookup returns CDR1 MDHEN and CDR2 SYDVKM. The CDR3 has 11 residues. CDR3 sequence reads: CASSLFYEQYF. CDR3 DNA: TGTGCCAGCAGTTTATTTTACGAGCAGTACTTC.